The next 22 T cell receptor beta chains were all read from a single sample in a study of T cell repertoires in cytomegalovirus infection. MiXCR, run by TCRdb on the reads, gives a single entry per CDR3 protein. This repertoire shows roughly 500,000 distinct CDR3 sequences, around a third found once; its top ten account for 17%. These receptors have no identified antigens. The specimen was cultured PBMCs, collected from culture after CMV antigen stimulation. These receptors all stem from a human donor in good health (CMV status not recorded). Some clones in this sample may be carry-over from other donors' samples.

V is TRBV6-1 and J is TRBJ1-6; D is unclear. CDR1 is MNHNS, CDR2 SASEGT, per germline. This CDR3 region has 12 residues. V was pared by 5 bases and J by 12 bases, with 11 bases between. CDR3 sequence reads: CASSRWGGPLHF. CDR3 sequence (DNA): TGTGCCAGCAGTCGATGGGGAGGACCCCTCCACTTT.

The chain is built from TRBV9 and TRBJ2-3; possibly TRBD1 for D (6 bases). This CDR3 contains 13 residues. V was pared by 3 bases and J by 4 bases, with 9 bases between. In germline, CDR1 is SGDLS, CDR2 YYNGEE. CDR3 nucleotide sequence: TGTGCCAGCAGCGCCGCAGGGGCAGATACGCAGTATTTT. Protein product: CASSAAGADTQYF.

The genes are TRBV10-3 and TRBJ2-6, with D possibly being TRBD2 (5 bases). This CDR3 region has 16 residues. Germline assignment: CDR1 ENHRY and CDR2 SYGVKD. With 6 bases removed from V and 0 bases from J, the gap between germline ends came to 12 bases. The CDR3 sequence is CAIRTGVASGANVLTF. For the CDR3, the DNA is TGTGCCATCAGGACCGGGGTAGCCTCTGGGGCCAACGTCCTGACTTTC.

There are a few counts of this clonotype. This sequence joins TRBV7-2 and TRBJ2-1; D uncertain. The CDR3 totals 17 residues. Trimming pared 5 bases from V and 5 bases from J, leaving 22 bases between. CDR1 is SGHTA, CDR2 FQGNSA, per germline. The CDR3 DNA follows: TGTGCCAGCAGCCGGAAGCTAGAGCCACTCGGAGACAATGAGCAGTTCTTC. Its translation is CASSRKLEPLGDNEQFF. The full variable domain, rest sourced from reference TRBV7-2 and TRBJ2-1, is GAGVSQSPSNKVTEKGKDVELRCDPISGHTALYWYRQSLGQGLEFLIYFQGNSAPDKSGLPSDRFSAERTGGSVSTLTIQRTQQEDSAVYLCASSRKLEPLGDNEQFFGPGTRLTVL.

The V gene is TRBV7-4, the J gene TRBJ1-1, with D possibly matching TRBD1 (5 bases). From germline, CDR1 is SGHVT and CDR2 SQSDAQ. V gave up 0 bases and J gave up 1 base, with 9 bases separating them. This CDR3 is built from 15 residues. CDR3 region: CASSLAPGPNTEAFF. DNA of the CDR3: TGTGCCAGCAGCTTAGCGCCAGGGCCGAACACTGAAGCTTTCTTT.

The sample holds a few counts of this clonotype. The chain carries TRBV4-2 and TRBJ2-7, with D possibly TRBD2 on 6 matching bases. The CDR3 extends over 16 amino acids. Germline V gene lookup returns CDR1 LGHNA and CDR2 YNFKEQ. Trimming pared 3 bases from V and 2 bases from J, leaving 17 bases between. This CDR3 reads CASSHAGTVGAYEQYF. CDR3 in DNA: TGTGCCAGCAGCCACGCAGGGACTGTAGGGGCCTACGAGCAGTACTTC.

This clonotype was seen a handful of times. The genes are TRBV18 and TRBJ2-3, with D perhaps being TRBD1 or TRBD2 (5 bases each). Between the trimmed V and J ends, which lost 1 base and 5 bases, there was a span of 7 bases. The germline CDR1 and CDR2 sequences are KGHSH and LQKENI. The CDR3 extends over 13 amino acids. The CDR3 nucleotides are TGTGCCAGCTCACCACAGGGGAGAGATACGCAGTATTTT. It is translated as CASSPQGRDTQYF. Filled out from reference TRBV18 and TRBJ2-3, the complete variable domain reads NAGVMQNPRHLVRRRGQEARLRCSPMKGHSHVYWYRQLPEEGLKFMVYLQKENIIDESGMPKERFSAEFPKEGPSILRIQQVVRGDSAAYFCASSPQGRDTQYFGPGTRLTVL.

This rearrangement joins TRBV24-1 to TRBJ2-7, with D possibly called TRBD1 or TRBD2 (5 bases each). The germline V gene has CDR1 KGHDR and CDR2 SFDVKD. The CDR3 contains 17 residues. V gave up 5 bases and J gave up 1 base, with 20 bases separating them. CDR3 nucleotide sequence: TGTGCCACCAGTGGTTTTCGGGGCTCCCGTCGGTCCTACGAGCAGTACGTC. Protein product: CATSGFRGSRRSYEQYV.

This clonotype occurred many times. The chain combines TRBV19 with TRBJ2-7, with 10 bases matching TRBD2. The CDR3 is made up of 16 amino acids. V lost 6 bases, J lost 5 bases, and 13 bases stayed unmatched. The V gene's germline CDR1 is LNHDA and CDR2 SQIVND (reference sequence). The CDR3 DNA reads TGTGCCAGTAGCACGGGACTAGCGAGACCTAATGACGAGCAGTACGTC. It translates to CASSTGLARPNDEQYV.

The chain combines TRBV27 with TRBJ1-6, with D possibly being TRBD1 (6 bases). V shed 5 bases and J shed 10 bases, with 18 bases lying between them. The CDR3 is made up of 15 amino acids. Germline CDR1 MNHEY, CDR2 SMNVEV (reference sequence). CDR3 DNA sequence: TGTGCCAGCAGTGGCCGGGACACCGTCTTGTCACCCCTCCACTTT. Translation gives CASSGRDTVLSPLHF.

There are a few counts of this clonotype. The V call is TRBV7-2, the J call TRBJ2-7; tentatively, D is TRBD1 (6 bases). V was cut by 1 base and J by 9 bases, with 19 bases left in between. Germline CDR1 and CDR2: SGHTA and FQGNSA. The CDR3 is 15 residues long. The CDR3 bases are TGTGCCAGCAGCTTAGTCGCATCCGGGACACCCCCGCAGTACGTC. Protein sequence: CASSLVASGTPPQYV.

V gene TRBV28 combines with J gene TRBJ2-7; a possible D gene is TRBD2 (6 bases). Germline V gives CDR1 MDHEN, CDR2 SYDVKM. The CDR3 is made up of 12 amino acids. V lost 4 bases and J lost 4, with 8 bases in between. Here the CDR3 DNA reads TGTGCCAGCAGTTCGGGGGTGTACGAGCAGTACTTC. Its protein product is CASSSGVYEQYF.

This clonotype was seen a few times. The chain links TRBV5-4 to TRBJ2-2; 7 bases fit TRBD1. The CDR3 runs 15 residues. V gave up 0 bases and J gave up 6 bases; unmatched junction bases: 5. CDR1 SGHNT and CDR2 YYREEE come from the germline V gene (reference sequence). The CDR3 DNA is TGTGCCAGCAGCTTGGTTGGGACAGCAGCCGGGGAGCTGTTTTTT. As protein: CASSLVGTAAGELFF.

In this sample, this clonotype turned up a few times. The chain uses TRBV7-9 and TRBJ2-1, with a weak D call TRBD2 (6 bases). CDR1 is SEHNR, CDR2 FQNEAQ, per germline (reference sequence). V lost 5 bases, J lost 7 bases, and 18 bases lay in between. The length of the CDR3 is 15 residues. The CDR3 sequence: CASSPVGLATNEQFF. CDR3 bases: TGTGCCAGCAGCCCGGTGGGGCTAGCGACTAATGAGCAGTTCTTC.

The chain combines TRBV11-2 with TRBJ2-2, with 9 nucleotides matching TRBD1. V trimming: 8 bases; J trimming: 4 bases; junction bases outside the gene matches: 8. Germline V CDR1 and CDR2: SGHAT, FQNNGV. The CDR3 sequence is 15 residues long. CDR3 region: CASRKGQGLTGELFF. CDR3 DNA: TGTGCCAGCCGAAAGGGACAGGGCCTCACCGGGGAGCTGTTTTTT.

This rearrangement joins TRBV25-1 to TRBJ1-1; D is unclear. Trimming pared 0 bases from V and 5 bases from J, leaving 10 bases between. This CDR3 is 14 amino acids long. Germline-derived CDR1 and CDR2 are MGHDK and SYGVNS. For the CDR3, the DNA is TGTGCCAGCAGTGAATATCTGGGGATGACTGAAGCTTTCTTT. This translates into CASSEYLGMTEAFF.

The gene calls are TRBV27 and TRBJ2-5; perhaps D is TRBD1 or TRBD2 (7 bases each). Trimming stripped 3 bases from V and 1 base from J, with 15 bases between. CDR1 and CDR2 from the germline V gene are MNHEY and SMNVEV (reference sequence). CDR3 length equals 16 residues. The CDR3 region is CASSFATRGGQETQYF. CDR3 in DNA: TGTGCCAGCAGTTTTGCCACCAGGGGGGGCCAAGAGACCCAGTACTTC.

This clonotype was found a few times. The chain uses TRBV10-3 and TRBJ2-1, with 9 bases identical to TRBD2. Germline assignment: CDR1 ENHRY and CDR2 SYGVKD. The CDR3 length is 15 residues. Trimming cost V 6 bases and J 5 bases; bases outside gene matches: 8. The CDR3 region is CAISKTSGDDNEQFF. CDR3 nucleotide sequence: TGTGCCATCAGCAAGACTAGCGGTGATGACAATGAGCAGTTCTTC.

This clonotype occurred many times. CDR3 in amino acids: CASSLEGDRTEAFF. CDR3 in DNA: TGTGCCAGCAGCTTAGAAGGGGATAGGACTGAAGCTTTCTTT. The chain carries TRBV7-8 and TRBJ1-1; weak D call: TRBD1 (5 bases). The length of the CDR3 is 14 residues. The V end was cut by 1 base, the J end by 5 bases, with 11 bases between. Germline loops: CDR1 SGHVS, CDR2 FQNEAQ.

This clonotype was seen a handful of times. The genes are TRBV7-6 and TRBJ2-3, with TRBD2 identical over 8 bases. There are 15 residues in the CDR3. CDR1 SGHVS and CDR2 FNYEAQ come from the germline V gene. Trimming cost V 1 base and J 6 bases; bases outside gene matches: 6. The CDR3 reads CASSLGPSGSDTQYF. In DNA, the CDR3 is TGTGCCAGCAGCTTAGGGCCCAGCGGGAGTGATACGCAGTATTTT.

V is TRBV6-6 and J is TRBJ2-3; maybe TRBD2 (5 bases). Between the trimmed V and J ends, which lost 5 bases and 4 bases, there was a span of 22 bases. The germline V gene encodes CDR1 MNHNY and CDR2 SVGAGI (reference sequence). This CDR3 is built from 17 residues. In DNA form, the CDR3 reads TGTGCCAGCAGTCCCAGAAGGAGCGGAGAACGACCAGATACGCAGTATTTT. This codes for CASSPRRSGERPDTQYF.

V and J are TRBV20-1 and TRBJ2-3, with 15 positions matching TRBD2. Trimming at V came to 8 bases and at J to 0 bases, leaving 12 bases not matched to a gene. The CDR3 has 18 residues. CDR1 and CDR2 from the germline V gene are DFQATT and SNEGSKA (reference sequence). CDR3 coding DNA: TGCAGTCCTCCCGGGACTAGCGGGAGGCCTTCTAGCACAGATACGCAGTATTTT. This sequence encodes CSPPGTSGRPSSTDTQYF.